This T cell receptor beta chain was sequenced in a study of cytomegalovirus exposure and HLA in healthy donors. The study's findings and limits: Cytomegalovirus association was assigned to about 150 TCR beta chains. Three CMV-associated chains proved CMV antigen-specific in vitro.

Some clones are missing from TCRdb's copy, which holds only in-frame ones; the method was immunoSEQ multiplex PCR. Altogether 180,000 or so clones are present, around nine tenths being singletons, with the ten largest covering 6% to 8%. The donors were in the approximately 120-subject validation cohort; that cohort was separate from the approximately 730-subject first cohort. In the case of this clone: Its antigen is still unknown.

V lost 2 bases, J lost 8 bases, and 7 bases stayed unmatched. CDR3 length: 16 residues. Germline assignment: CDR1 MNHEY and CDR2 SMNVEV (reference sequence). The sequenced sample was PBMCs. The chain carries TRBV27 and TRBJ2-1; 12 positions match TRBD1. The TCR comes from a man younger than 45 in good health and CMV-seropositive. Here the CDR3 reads CASSLGGTGGLYEQFF. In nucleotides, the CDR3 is TGTGCCAGCAGTTTAGGGGGGACAGGGGGCTTATATGAGCAGTTCTTC.